The entry that follows covers one TCR beta chain sequence. No antigen is known for it. V and J are truncated by 0 bases and 4 bases respectively, leaving an intervening sequence of 11 bases. Sequences SGHRS (CDR1) and YFSETQ (CDR2) are obtained from the germline V gene. There are 15 amino acids in the CDR3, from cysteine to phenylalanine inclusive. This entry keeps only the CDR3 DNA: 45 bases, framed from base 1. Libraries were constructed by the immunoSEQ multiplex PCR assay. For the multiplex PCR, a mixture combining 60 forward primers for TCR Vbeta segments and 13 reverse primers for TCR Jbeta segments was used. The CDR3 region of rearranged TCR beta genes was amplified from genomic DNA by a multiplex PCR assay. The amplified TCR beta libraries were sequenced on the Illumina HiSeq System as 87-base-pair reads. Under the source paper's analysis protocol: A later analysis tallied approximately 87 million unique TCR beta chains across the 700 or so repertoires, and some 10 million of those chains were shared by two or more donors. Raw reads were error-corrected and collapsed into unique sequences by a nearest-neighbor algorithm in which closely related sequences were merged to remove PCR and sequencing errors. To assign V, D and J gene segments, CDR3 sequences were aligned to IMGT reference sequences. For a sequence to be retained, a match of at least six nucleotides to both a V gene segment and a J gene segment was required. A rearrangement counted as productive if the CDR3 had no stop codons and remained in frame with V and J, and every other rearrangement counted as non-productive. CDR3 was defined according to IMGT convention as the region running from the second conserved V-encoded cysteine to the conserved J-encoded phenylalanine. In an earlier analysis of around 540 of the donors, sequences lacking an unambiguous match to a single V gene segment were excluded. An earlier analysis of approximately 590 of the donors classified V segments as functional when productive rearrangements were above 56.7% and as segregating when the standard deviation between donors was above 5%. A statistical classification framework was developed to diagnose cytomegalovirus status using the catalog of TCR beta chain sequences. In a later analysis, V and J genes were assigned by comparing TCR nucleotide sequences against IMGT/GENE-DB human TR gene sequences. The TCRdist pipeline was used in a later analysis to assign CDR3 sequences and most-parsimonious VDJ recombination scenarios. In a later analysis, every TCR beta chain was defined by the combination of its CDR3 amino acid sequence and its V-gene family, and reads without a unique V-gene family were dropped. In a later analysis, around 650 highly shared, low-generation-probability nucleotide sequences were removed to address suspected cross-contamination and a sequencing artifact. In a later analysis, a clonal expansion index was calculated for each public chain from normalized within-repertoire ranks of inferred template counts. A later analysis computed generation probabilities with a VDJ recombination model fitted to out-of-frame rearrangements, and checked the results against IGoR. Hypergeometric tests were used in a later analysis to score TCR-TCR, TCR-HLA and TCR-CMV co-occurrence, with a repertoire-size bias correction applied to the TCR pairs. To estimate false discovery rates, a later analysis permuted the HLA or CMV assignments 20 times. In a later analysis, co-occurring TCRs were grouped using DBSCAN, and TCRdist sequence similarity was added for clustering within HLA-allele-positive subsets. Repertoires with fewer than 30,000 or more than 120,000 public chains, plus five repertoires with anomalous nucleotide sharing, were excluded from co-occurrence clustering. The immuneACCESS repertoire file appears here via TCRdb, limited to in-frame rearrangements. These files lack a portion of the clones; in checked studies, under half of the deficit traces to unresolved V genes, and the cause of the others is not known. The V and J calls and clone size are taken from that table; D and trimming were inferred from the DNA. The sample's table lists a count of about 160,000 clones. The ten most abundant clones make up approximately 2.3% of the sample.

The cohort comprised some 680 healthy bone marrow donors. Cohort members were all nominally healthy when sampled, although unrecorded immune exposures were likely present. The donor was CMV seronegative and was included in the group of approximately 350 seronegative cohort members. Each donor provided a peripheral blood sample, and peripheral blood mononuclear cells were used for TCR beta sequencing. Genomic DNA was extracted from the blood cell samples with the Qiagen DNeasy Blood Extraction Kit. This sample is drawn from a study of cytomegalovirus exposure and HLA in healthy donors (dated by TCRdb to about 2017). For context, the study as a whole: An earlier analysis of a few hundred of the donors reported under 300 Gb of sequence data and 90 million to 120 million unique TCR beta sequences obtained from about 200 million T cells. Roughly 290 gigabases of sequencing data and 75 million to 85 million unique TCR sequences made up an early release that covered roughly 670 HLA-typed donors. Of the roughly 390 genotyped donors, about 80% fell in the genetic ancestry cluster associated with self-reported Caucasian donors. The aim of the study was to test whether cataloging public T cell receptors could identify signatures of past pathogen exposure. The study profiled the T cell repertoires of 500 to 800 subjects by immunosequencing and related them to cytomegalovirus serostatus. Along with the roughly 700-subject first cohort, a separate validation cohort of 120 different subjects was used. The study combined high-throughput TCR immunosequencing, statistical association of individual TCRs with disease status, and machine learning to predict cytomegalovirus infection status. A later analysis re-examined previously published TCR beta repertoires from 500 to 700 donors and added high-resolution HLA genotyping to investigate patterns of TCR occurrence. The later analysis used no new phenotypic data to find candidate immune exposures, relying instead on TCR beta sequences and their occurrence across donors. In an earlier analysis of 587 of the donors, high-throughput TCR beta sequencing was used to judge whether each TCR beta V gene segment behaved as functional or pseudogenic. Alongside the repertoire data, information on donor age, sex, ethnicity and CMV serostatus was compiled. A later genetic analysis used genome-wide SNP genotypes for about 65% of the 666 donors, treating that subset as a discovery cohort. Every discovery cohort repertoire had been produced on one sequencing platform. HLA typing covered class I and class II loci at four-digit resolution. Typing coverage differed by locus: A, B, C, DRB1 and DQB1 were typed in roughly 629-640 donors, DQA1 in about 510, DPA1 in around 580, and DPB1 in approximately 450. Roughly 5 DR-DQ haplotypes were handled as single units for association and clustering because linkage in the cohort was strong. Across roughly 420 genotyped donors of the cohort, an average of about 240,000 unique TCR beta nucleotide sequences per donor were sequenced, and roughly 17% of those sequences were non-productive.

Broader findings and caveats from the paper: The earlier analysis of 450 to 700 of the donors excluded 15 to 20 rarely observed V segments, including chromosome 9 orphons, because counts were too low. In vitro tests confirmed that three of the cytomegalovirus-associated TCR beta chains recognize cytomegalovirus antigens. In a later analysis, HLA-associated TCR beta chains were found to be more clonally expanded and to have lower generation probabilities than equally common non-associated chains. Assigning TCR associations to individual alleles was difficult when HLA alleles, especially DR and DQ, strongly co-occurred. Most TCR sequences were seen in very few donors, while some public TCRs were found in many individuals. Some IMGT-functional V segments, including TRBV6-2 and TRBV6-3, could not be distinguished by the 87-base-pair reads and were therefore excluded. Because HLA typing was missing for some donors at each locus, association tests included only the typed subset. The classifier was reported to diagnose cytomegalovirus status with high specificity and sensitivity in both the original cohort and the validation cohort. The presence/absence analyses assumed that sequencing depth was roughly uniform across donors, and that assumption may not be true. In an earlier analysis of 587 of the donors, most TCR beta V segments were observed in productive rearrangements about 87% or about 30% of the time, broadly matching IMGT annotations. A later analysis reported that several top co-occurrence clusters appeared linked to parvovirus B19, influenza, CMV and Epstein-Barr virus. A further reported finding was that TCR beta sequences accurately predicted the HLA-A and HLA-B alleles for most subjects in the first cohort. Only TCR beta chains were sequenced in this cohort, and the absence of alpha or paired-chain data limited detectable features. A later analysis found that most CMV-associated TCR beta chains appeared HLA-restricted, with HLA associations seemingly driven largely by CMV exposure. A later genetic analysis associated a missense DCLRE1C variant with V-gene and J-gene trimming of TCR beta chains, and an independent cohort replicated the association. A later analysis associated 15,000 or so TCR beta sequences with specific HLA alleles at a false discovery rate of 0.05. A cluster of highly shared sequence variants was judged likely to be a technical artifact of the sequencing pipeline. According to a later genetic analysis, donors in an Asian-associated ancestry cluster had fewer N-insertions in productive TCRs than the approximately 630-donor mean. According to a later analysis, TCR association rates differed among HLA loci, with DRB1 alleles showing the most associated TCRs and HLA-C alleles showing the fewest. For the cohort, immune exposure information was limited to CMV serostatus. The authors suggested that the approach could potentially be generalized to other disease states and immunological phenotypes. Linkage disequilibrium might explain the correlated functional status among segregating V segments, but an unknown experimental factor could not be excluded. A total of 150 or so TCR beta chains were listed by the study as associated with cytomegalovirus.

Recombination joined TRBV5-1 with TRBJ2-1; D gene: possibly TRBD1, on 6 matching bases. Sequencing was performed on PBMCs. The TCR was taken from a man aged 30 to 45 in good health and CMV-seronegative. The CDR3 amino acid sequence is: CASSLDRDVYNEQFF. The bases are TGCGCCAGCAGCTTGGACAGGGACGTTTACAATGAGCAGTTCTTC.